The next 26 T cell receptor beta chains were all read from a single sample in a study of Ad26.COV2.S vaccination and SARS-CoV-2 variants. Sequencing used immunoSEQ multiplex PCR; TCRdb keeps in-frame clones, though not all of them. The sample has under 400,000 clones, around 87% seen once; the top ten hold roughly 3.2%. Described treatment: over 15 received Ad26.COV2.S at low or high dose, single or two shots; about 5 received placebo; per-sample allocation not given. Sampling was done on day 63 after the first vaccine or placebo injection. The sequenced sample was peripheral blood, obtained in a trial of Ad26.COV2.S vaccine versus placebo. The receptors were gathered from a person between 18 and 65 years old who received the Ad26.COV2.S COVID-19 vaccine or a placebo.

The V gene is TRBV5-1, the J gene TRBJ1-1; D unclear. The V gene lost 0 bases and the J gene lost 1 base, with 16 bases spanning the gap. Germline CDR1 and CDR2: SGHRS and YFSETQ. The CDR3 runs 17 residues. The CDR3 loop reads CASSLALGDWSNTEAFF. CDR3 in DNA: TGCGCCAGCAGCTTGGCATTGGGAGACTGGTCGAACACTGAAGCTTTCTTT.

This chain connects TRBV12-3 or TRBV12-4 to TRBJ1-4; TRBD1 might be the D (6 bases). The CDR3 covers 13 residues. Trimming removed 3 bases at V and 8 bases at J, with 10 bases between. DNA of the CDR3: TGTGCCAGCAGTTTGAACAGGGAAGAAAAACTGTTTTTT. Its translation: CASSLNREEKLFF.

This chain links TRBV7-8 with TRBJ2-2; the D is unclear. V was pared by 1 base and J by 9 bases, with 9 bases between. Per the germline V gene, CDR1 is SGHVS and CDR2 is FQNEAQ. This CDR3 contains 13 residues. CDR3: CASSLEGKWELFF. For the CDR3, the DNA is TGTGCCAGCAGCTTAGAGGGAAAGTGGGAGCTGTTTTTT.

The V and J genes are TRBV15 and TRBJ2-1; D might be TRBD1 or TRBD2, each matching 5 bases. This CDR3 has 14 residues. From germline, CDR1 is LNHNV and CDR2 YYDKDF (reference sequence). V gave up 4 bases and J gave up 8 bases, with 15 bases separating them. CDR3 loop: CATSKRPPGHEQFF. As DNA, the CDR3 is TGTGCCACCAGCAAGCGGCCCCCAGGGCATGAGCAGTTCTTC.

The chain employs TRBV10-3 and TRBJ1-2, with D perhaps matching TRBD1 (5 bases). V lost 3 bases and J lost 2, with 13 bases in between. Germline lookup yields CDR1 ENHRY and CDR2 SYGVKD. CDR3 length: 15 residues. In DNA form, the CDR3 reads TGTGCCATCAGTGAAGTCCGGGACGGAAACTATGGCTACACCTTC. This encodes CAISEVRDGNYGYTF.

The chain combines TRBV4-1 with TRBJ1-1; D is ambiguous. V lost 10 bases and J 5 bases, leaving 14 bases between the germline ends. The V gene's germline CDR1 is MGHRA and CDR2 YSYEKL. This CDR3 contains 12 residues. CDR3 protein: CATTKDGTEAFF. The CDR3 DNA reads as TGCGCCACCACAAAGGACGGGACTGAAGCTTTCTTT.

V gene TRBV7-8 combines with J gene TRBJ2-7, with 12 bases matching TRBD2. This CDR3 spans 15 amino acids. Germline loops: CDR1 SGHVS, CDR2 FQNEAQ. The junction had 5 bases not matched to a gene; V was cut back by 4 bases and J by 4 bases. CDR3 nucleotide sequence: TGTGCCAGCAGCTACAGGACTAGCGGGGATTACGAGCAGTACTTC. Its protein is CASSYRTSGDYEQYF.

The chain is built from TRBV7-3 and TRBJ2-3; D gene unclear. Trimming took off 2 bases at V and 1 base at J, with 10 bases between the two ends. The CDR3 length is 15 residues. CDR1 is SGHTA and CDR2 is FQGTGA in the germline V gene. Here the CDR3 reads CASSLQGVGTDTQYF. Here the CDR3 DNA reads TGTGCCAGCAGCTTACAAGGTGTGGGCACAGATACGCAGTATTTT.

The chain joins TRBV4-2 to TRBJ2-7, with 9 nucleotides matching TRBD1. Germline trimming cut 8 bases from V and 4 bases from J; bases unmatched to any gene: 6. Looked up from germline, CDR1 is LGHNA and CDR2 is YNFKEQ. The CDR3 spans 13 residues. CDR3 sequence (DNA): TGTGCCAGCGCCACAGGGGGCAAGTACGAGCAGTACTTC. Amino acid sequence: CASATGGKYEQYF.

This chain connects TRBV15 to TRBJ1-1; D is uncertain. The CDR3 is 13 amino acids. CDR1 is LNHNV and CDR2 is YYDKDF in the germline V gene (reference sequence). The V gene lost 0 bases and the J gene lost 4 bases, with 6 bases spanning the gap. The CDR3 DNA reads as TGTGCCACCAGCAGAGATGCCATCACTGAAGCTTTCTTT. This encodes CATSRDAITEAFF.

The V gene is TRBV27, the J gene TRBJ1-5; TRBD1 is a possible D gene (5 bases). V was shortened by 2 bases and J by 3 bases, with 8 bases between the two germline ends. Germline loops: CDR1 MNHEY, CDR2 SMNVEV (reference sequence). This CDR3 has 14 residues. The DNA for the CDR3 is TGTGCCAGCAGTTTACGGGGCTCCAATCAGCCCCAGCATTTT. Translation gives CASSLRGSNQPQHF.

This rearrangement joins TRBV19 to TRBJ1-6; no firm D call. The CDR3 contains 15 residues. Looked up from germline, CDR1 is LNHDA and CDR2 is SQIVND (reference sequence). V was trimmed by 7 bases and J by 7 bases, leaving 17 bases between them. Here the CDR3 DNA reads TGTGCCAGTACCGGTGGGCCAGGAGAAAATTCACCCCTCCACTTT. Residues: CASTGGPGENSPLHF.

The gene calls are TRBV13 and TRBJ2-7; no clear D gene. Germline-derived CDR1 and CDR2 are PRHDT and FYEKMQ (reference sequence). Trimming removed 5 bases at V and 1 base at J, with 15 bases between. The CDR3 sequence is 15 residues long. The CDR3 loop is CASSPWGMGSYEQYF. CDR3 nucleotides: TGTGCCAGCAGCCCGTGGGGTATGGGGTCCTACGAGCAGTACTTC. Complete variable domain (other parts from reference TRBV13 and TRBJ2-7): AAGVIQSPRHLIKEKRETATLKCYPIPRHDTVYWYQQGPGQDPQFLISFYEKMQSDKGSIPDRFSAQQFSDYHSELNMSSLELGDSALYFCASSPWGMGSYEQYFGPGTRLTVT.

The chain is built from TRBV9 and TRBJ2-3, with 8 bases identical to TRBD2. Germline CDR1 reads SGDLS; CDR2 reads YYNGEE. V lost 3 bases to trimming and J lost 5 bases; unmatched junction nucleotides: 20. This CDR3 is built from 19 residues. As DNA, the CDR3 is TGTGCCAGCAGCGCCCACCTCGCAGGGACTGGCGGGGGGTTAGATACGCAGTATTTT. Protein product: CASSAHLAGTGGGLDTQYF.

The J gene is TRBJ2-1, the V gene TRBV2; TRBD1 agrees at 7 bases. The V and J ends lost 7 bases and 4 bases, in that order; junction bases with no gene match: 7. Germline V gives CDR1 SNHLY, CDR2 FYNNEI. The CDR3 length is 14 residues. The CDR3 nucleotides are TGTGCCAGCAAGCCGGGACAGAGATACAATGAGCAGTTCTTC. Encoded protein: CASKPGQRYNEQFF.

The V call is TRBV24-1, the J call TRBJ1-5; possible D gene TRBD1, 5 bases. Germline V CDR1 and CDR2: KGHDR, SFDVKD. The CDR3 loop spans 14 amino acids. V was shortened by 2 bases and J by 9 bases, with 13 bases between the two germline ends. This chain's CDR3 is CATSDSGRAGPQHF. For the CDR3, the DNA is TGTGCCACCAGTGATTCGGGACGCGCGGGGCCCCAGCATTTT.

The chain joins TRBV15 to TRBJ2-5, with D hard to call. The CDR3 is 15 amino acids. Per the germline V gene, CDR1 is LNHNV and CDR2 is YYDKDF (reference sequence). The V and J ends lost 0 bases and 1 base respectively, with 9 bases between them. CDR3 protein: CATSRDVHSQETQYF. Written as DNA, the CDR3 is TGTGCCACCAGCAGAGATGTGCACTCCCAAGAGACCCAGTACTTC.

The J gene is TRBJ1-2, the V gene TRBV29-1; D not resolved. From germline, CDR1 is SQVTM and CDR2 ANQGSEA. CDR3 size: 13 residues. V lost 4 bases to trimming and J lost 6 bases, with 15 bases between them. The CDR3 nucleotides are TGCAGCGTTGGAGGACGGACTCGGGATGGCTACACCTTC. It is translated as CSVGGRTRDGYTF.

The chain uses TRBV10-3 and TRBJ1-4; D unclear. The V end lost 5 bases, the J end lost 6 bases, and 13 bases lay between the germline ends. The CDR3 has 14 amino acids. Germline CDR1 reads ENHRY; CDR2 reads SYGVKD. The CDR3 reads CAISPGGRDEKLFF. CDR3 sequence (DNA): TGTGCCATCAGTCCGGGAGGGAGGGATGAAAAACTGTTTTTT.

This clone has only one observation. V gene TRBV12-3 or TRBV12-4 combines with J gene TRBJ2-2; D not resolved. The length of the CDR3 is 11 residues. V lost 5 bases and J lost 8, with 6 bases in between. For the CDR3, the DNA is TGTGCCAGCAGTAAGTCGGGGGAGCTGTTTTTT. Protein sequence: CASSKSGELFF.

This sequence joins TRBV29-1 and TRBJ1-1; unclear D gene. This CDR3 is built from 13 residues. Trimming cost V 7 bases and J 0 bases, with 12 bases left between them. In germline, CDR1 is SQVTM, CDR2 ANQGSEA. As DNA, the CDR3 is TGCAGCGCCGGCGAGGTAATGAACACTGAAGCTTTCTTT. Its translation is CSAGEVMNTEAFF.

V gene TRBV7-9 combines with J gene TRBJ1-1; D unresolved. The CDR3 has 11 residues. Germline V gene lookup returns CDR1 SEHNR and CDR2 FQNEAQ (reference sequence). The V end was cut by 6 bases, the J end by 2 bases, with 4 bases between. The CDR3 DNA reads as TGTGCCAGCAGAAGAAACACTGAAGCTTTCTTT. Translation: CASRRNTEAFF.

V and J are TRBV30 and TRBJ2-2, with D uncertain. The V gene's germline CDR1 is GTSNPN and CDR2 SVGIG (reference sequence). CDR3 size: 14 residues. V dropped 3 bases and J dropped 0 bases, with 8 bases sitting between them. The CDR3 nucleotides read TGTGCCTGGAGGCCCGCAACGAACACCGGGGAGCTGTTTTTT. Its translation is CAWRPATNTGELFF.

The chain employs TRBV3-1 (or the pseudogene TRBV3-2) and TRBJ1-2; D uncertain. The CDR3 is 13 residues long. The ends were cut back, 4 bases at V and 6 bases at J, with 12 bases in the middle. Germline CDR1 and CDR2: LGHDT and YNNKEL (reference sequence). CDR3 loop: CASSPDINHGYTF. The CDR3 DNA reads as TGTGCCAGCAGCCCCGACATCAACCATGGCTACACCTTC.

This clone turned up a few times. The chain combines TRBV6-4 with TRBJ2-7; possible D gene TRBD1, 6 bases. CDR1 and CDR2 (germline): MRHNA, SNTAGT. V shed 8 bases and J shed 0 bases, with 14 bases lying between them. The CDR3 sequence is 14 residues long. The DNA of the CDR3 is TGTGCCAGCTCGTTGACAGGCGACTCCTACGAGCAGTACTTC. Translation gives CASSLTGDSYEQYF.

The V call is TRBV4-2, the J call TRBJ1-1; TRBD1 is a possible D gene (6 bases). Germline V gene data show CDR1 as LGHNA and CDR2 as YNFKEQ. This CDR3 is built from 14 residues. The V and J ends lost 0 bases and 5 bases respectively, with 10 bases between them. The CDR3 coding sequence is TGTGCCAGCAGCCAAGACAGGGGAGGAACTGAAGCTTTCTTT. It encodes CASSQDRGGTEAFF.